The 15 T cell receptor beta chains in this list originate from one sample, sequenced in a study of molecular identifiers for immune sequencing clone quantification. Via MiXCR, TCRdb re-called the PCR reads, giving one row per CDR3 protein. The data show tens of thousands of distinct CDR3 sequences, approximately 18% seen once. Sequencing input: naive CD8+ T cells from blood, with Jurkat cell RNA spiked in. The subset: FACS-sorted CD8+CD4-CCR7+CD45RA+ naive T cells. All receptors derive from a human donor in good health. Some libraries in this study had Jurkat cell RNA spiked in.

In its sample, this clonotype was seen a few times. The rearrangement links TRBV7-6 to TRBJ2-7; no definite D call. V lost 1 base and J 3 bases, leaving 13 bases between the germline ends. There are 15 residues in the CDR3. Germline CDR1 and CDR2: SGHVS and FNYEAQ. CDR3 sequence: CASSLEGTDSYEQYF. CDR3 bases: TGTGCCAGCAGCTTAGAGGGCACAGATAGCTACGAGCAGTACTTC.

This clonotype was observed a few times. The chain joins TRBV3-1 to TRBJ2-7, with TRBD1 as a possible D gene (6 bases). CDR3 length: 15 residues. The V end lost 2 bases, the J end lost 8 bases, and 19 bases lay between the germline ends. In germline, CDR1 is LGHDT, CDR2 YNNKEL (reference sequence). CDR3 DNA sequence: TGTGCCAGCAGCCAAAATACCGGGACAACAATCAAGCAGTACTTC. It specifies CASSQNTGTTIKQYF.

On this clonotype: It may be a read error: a sequence one base away is much more abundant. The J gene is TRBJ1-4, the V gene TRBV7-8, with D possibly matching TRBD1 (5 bases). CDR1 is SGHVS, CDR2 FQNEAQ, per germline. Trimming took 5 bases from V and 7 from J, leaving 14 bases between them. The CDR3 spans 14 residues. The DNA for the CDR3 is TGTGCCAGCAGCGCCGACGGGAGGGGTGAAAAACTGTTTTTT. Amino acids: CASSADGRGEKLFF.

This clonotype has ten or more counts. The chain is built from TRBV6-6 and TRBJ2-7; tentatively, D is TRBD1 (5 bases). The CDR3 is 13 residues long. CDR1 MNHNY and CDR2 SVGAGI come from the germline V gene (reference sequence). The V gene lost 6 bases and the J gene lost 4 bases, with 13 bases spanning the gap. CDR3: CASSRVLEYEQYF. CDR3 DNA: TGTGCCAGCAGCAGGGTTTTAGAGTACGAGCAGTACTTC.

The CDR3 loop is CASSVAAGLSYEQYF. The CDR3 DNA reads TGTGCCAGCAGCGTAGCAGCGGGGCTTTCCTACGAGCAGTACTTC. The rearrangement uses TRBV9 and TRBJ2-7; the match to TRBD2 covers 7 bases. CDR1 and CDR2 (germline): SGDLS, YYNGEE. The CDR3 length is 15 residues. The V segment lost 0 bases and the J segment 1 base; nucleotides outside the gene matches: 4.

The gene calls are TRBV20-1 and TRBJ2-1; 11 positions agree with TRBD2. The CDR3 contains 16 residues. Germline trimming cut 0 bases from V and 6 bases from J; bases unmatched to any gene: 7. The germline V gene encodes CDR1 DFQATT and CDR2 SNEGSKA (reference sequence). The CDR3 nucleotides are TGCAGTGCTAGAGACGAACTAGCGGGAGAAGGCAATGAGCAGTTCTTC. Translating gives CSARDELAGEGNEQFF.

The chain carries TRBV27 and TRBJ2-5; 13 positions agree with TRBD2. CDR3 length: 17 residues. Germline trimming cut 3 bases from V and 3 bases from J; bases unmatched to any gene: 7. CDR1 is MNHEY, CDR2 SMNVEV, per germline (reference sequence). DNA for the CDR3: TGTGCCAGCAGTTTGTGGGGAGGACTAGCGGGAGAAGAGACCCAGTACTTC. It codes for CASSLWGGLAGEETQYF.

This clonotype was observed many times. J is TRBJ2-7 and V is TRBV10-2, with TRBD1 identical over 7 bases. CDR3 length equals 12 residues. Germline V gives CDR1 WSHSY, CDR2 SAAADI. V dropped 7 bases and J dropped 4; count of bases not matched to a gene: 4. Written as DNA, the CDR3 is TGCGCCAGCACCGGGACAGCTTACGAGCAGTACTTC. Amino acids: CASTGTAYEQYF.

In this sample, this clonotype turned up many times. The rearrangement uses TRBV6-2 or TRBV6-3 and TRBJ1-2; D not certain. V dropped 6 bases and J dropped 6 bases, with 8 bases sitting between them. The CDR3 spans 11 residues. The germline CDR1 and CDR2 sequences are MNHEY and SVGEGT. This chain's CDR3 is CASRFSDGYTF. The CDR3 nucleotides read TGTGCCAGCAGATTTTCAGATGGCTACACCTTC.

This clonotype was seen ten or more times. This sequence joins TRBV7-3 and TRBJ2-2; TRBD2 matches at 14 bases. Germline assignment: CDR1 SGHTA and CDR2 FQGTGA. This CDR3 spans 16 amino acids. Trimming took 3 bases from V and 5 from J; bases not matched to a gene: 2. This CDR3 reads CASSLGLAGETGELFF. In DNA, the CDR3 is TGTGCCAGCAGCTTGGGACTAGCGGGAGAAACCGGGGAGCTGTTTTTT.

This clonotype was recorded at least ten times. V usage is TRBV10-3 and J usage is TRBJ2-7; D may be TRBD1 (6 bases). Trimming removed 6 bases from V and 0 bases from J, with 9 bases in between. Germline V gene data show CDR1 as ENHRY and CDR2 as SYGVKD. The length of the CDR3 is 13 residues. The CDR3 DNA sequence: TGTGCCATCAGGGACAGTTCCTCCTACGAGCAGTACTTC. It codes for CAIRDSSSYEQYF.

This clonotype was detected many times. The chain uses TRBV6-6 and TRBJ2-1; the D gene is possibly TRBD2 (6 bases). Germline V gene sequence: CDR1 MNHNY, CDR2 SVGAGI (reference sequence). The CDR3 totals 13 residues. The V gene lost 5 bases and the J gene lost 9 bases, with 14 bases spanning the gap. CDR3 sequence (DNA): TGTGCCAGCAGTCCTGGGGGGTCGGGTGAGCAGTTCTTC. Protein sequence: CASSPGGSGEQFF.

This clonotype was counted between two and nine times. This chain uses TRBV4-1 with TRBJ2-1, with a weak D call TRBD2 (5 bases). This CDR3 has 15 residues. V was shortened by 5 bases and J by 7 bases, with 18 bases between the two germline ends. Germline CDR1 is MGHRA and CDR2 is YSYEKL. CDR3 sequence: CASSYNTGISNEQFF. As DNA, the CDR3 is TGCGCCAGCAGCTACAACACCGGGATTAGTAATGAGCAGTTCTTC.

On this clonotype itself: This may be a read error, as it is one base from a much larger clone. The V and J genes are TRBV24-1 and TRBJ2-7, with 14 bases lining up with TRBD2. The length of the CDR3 is 17 residues. The germline CDR1 and CDR2 sequences are KGHDR and SFDVKD. The V segment lost 6 bases and the J segment 4 bases; nucleotides outside the gene matches: 10. In DNA form, the CDR3 reads TGTGCCACCAGTCCGGGACTAGCGGGAGCATCAGGGTACGAGCAGTACTTC. Amino acids: CATSPGLAGASGYEQYF.

This clonotype was seen at least ten times. V usage is TRBV11-3 and J usage is TRBJ1-2; D not resolved. V lost 5 bases and J lost 0, with 7 bases in between. This CDR3 contains 13 residues. The germline CDR1 and CDR2 sequences are SGHNT and YENEEA. The CDR3: CASSKKANYGYTF. The CDR3 DNA reads TGTGCCAGCAGCAAGAAAGCTAACTATGGCTACACCTTC.